Sequencing of this TCR beta chain was carried out in a study of shared clonotypes between healthy human individuals. Profiled with immunoSEQ multiplex PCR; TCRdb holds only in-frame clones, not every one. The table includes about 2 million clones, 85% to 95% detected once. CD45RO negativity and positive selection for CCR7 defined naive CD8 cells, a population that excluded terminally differentiated effector memory CD45RA+ cells. The length of the CDR3 is 14 residues. Trimming cost V 0 bases and J 0 bases, with 5 bases left between them. The germline gives CDR1 LNHDA, CDR2 SQIVND (reference sequence). With respect to this clone: Its target is not known.

The study, taken as a whole, reports: Tissues were not sampled, only blood, and their repertoires likely differ. Among donors, clonotype sharing was expected to be affected by sequencing depth. Across subsets, estimated richness was generally greater for naive than for memory populations.

The sequence came from a man younger than 35 in good health. Sequences were obtained from naive CD8+ T cells sorted from blood. This rearrangement joins TRBV19 to TRBJ1-1; D is unclear. The CDR3 DNA is TGTGCCAGTAGTATAGACGATATGAACACTGAAGCTTTCTTT. Translating gives CASSIDDMNTEAFF.